A single sample is the source of the 19 T cell receptor beta chains below, sequenced in a study of technical replicates of blood from a handful of donors (dated by TCRdb to about 2017). To prepare the library, the immunoSEQ multiplex PCR assay was applied. TCRdb took this table from immuneACCESS and kept in-frame rearrangements with V and J called. Such tables lack part of the clones; where checked against another copy, unresolved V genes explain under half of the gap, and the rest is unexplained. The sample table holds 65,000 to 90,000 clones, of which 93% were seen once. The ten top clones hold 0.24% of the sample. The sequenced sample was T cells isolated from PBMCs. These TCRs come from a human donor in good health.

This clone has only one observation. This rearrangement joins TRBV6-1 to TRBJ2-7; weak D call: TRBD1 (6 bases). CDR3 length equals 16 residues. Germline V gives CDR1 MNHNS, CDR2 SASEGT. V dropped 1 base and J dropped 2 bases, with 15 bases sitting between them. CDR3 in DNA: TGTGCCAGCAGTGAAGAGGGCACAGGGACAACCTACGAGCAGTACTTC. This codes for CASSEEGTGTTYEQYF.

V usage is TRBV2 and J usage is TRBJ2-5; D is perhaps TRBD2 (6 bases). This CDR3 is built from 14 residues. CDR1 is SNHLY and CDR2 is FYNNEI in the germline V gene. V gave up 11 bases and J gave up 1 base, with 17 bases separating them. In DNA form, the CDR3 reads TGTGCCGGAGGACTTGGGGGGTCCCAAGAGACCCAGTACTTC. As protein: CAGGLGGSQETQYF.

The rearrangement joins TRBV11-1 to TRBJ1-5, with 7 bases aligning to TRBD1. Germline CDR1 SGHAT, CDR2 FQDESV (reference sequence). The CDR3 is 14 amino acids. J gave up 8 bases and V 5 bases, and 9 bases lay outside the gene matches. CDR3 bases: TGTGCCAGCAGCCGACAGGGAGATTGGGAGCCCCAGCATTTT. Amino acid sequence: CASSRQGDWEPQHF.

This chain connects TRBV5-6 to TRBJ2-5, with 8 bases identical to TRBD2. Trimming took 0 bases from V and 5 from J; bases not matched to a gene: 6. The CDR3 has 15 amino acids. CDR1 SGHDT and CDR2 YYEEEE come from the germline V gene. The CDR3 loop is CASSLAAGVEETQYF. Here the CDR3 DNA reads TGTGCCAGCAGCTTGGCAGCGGGGGTGGAGGAGACCCAGTACTTC.

The chain recombines TRBV6-6 with TRBJ1-1; D remains unclear. Deletions cut 3 bases from V and 0 bases from J, with 5 bases between. This CDR3 has 13 amino acids. Germline V lookup: CDR1 MNHNY, CDR2 SVGAGI (reference sequence). CDR3 bases: TGTGCCAGCAGTTATTCTCTGAACACTGAAGCTTTCTTT. This encodes CASSYSLNTEAFF.

The chain combines TRBV5-4 with TRBJ2-5, with D maybe TRBD2 (7 bases). The CDR3 consists of 13 residues. Trimming pared 4 bases from V and 3 bases from J, leaving 10 bases between. Germline assignment: CDR1 SGHNT and CDR2 YYREEE (reference sequence). In DNA, the CDR3 is TGTGCCAGCAGCCCGGGGGGCGAAGAGACCCAGTACTTC. This codes for CASSPGGEETQYF.

The chain links TRBV27 to TRBJ1-2; 9 bases agree with TRBD1. This CDR3 is 16 amino acids long. Losses at the gene ends were 5 bases for V and 4 bases for J; bases not matched to a gene: 11. CDR1 and CDR2 from the germline V gene are MNHEY and SMNVEV (reference sequence). CDR3 protein: CASSAGRDRAIYGYTF. In DNA form, the CDR3 reads TGTGCCAGCAGTGCGGGCCGGGACAGGGCCATCTATGGCTACACCTTC.

The CDR3 reads CASSLGQGGEKLFF. CDR3 nucleotide sequence: TGTGCCAGCAGCTTGGGACAGGGGGGTGAAAAACTGTTTTTT. V usage is TRBV5-4 and J usage is TRBJ1-4; the match to TRBD1 covers 9 bases. Trimming removed 0 bases from V and 7 bases from J; junction bases left unmatched: 1. Germline V gives CDR1 SGHNT, CDR2 YYREEE (reference sequence). The CDR3 has 14 amino acids.

The V call is TRBV27, the J call TRBJ1-2; a possible D gene is TRBD1 (6 bases). Germline V gives CDR1 MNHEY, CDR2 SMNVEV (reference sequence). This CDR3 is 14 amino acids long. Trimming pared 5 bases from V and 4 bases from J, leaving 14 bases between. CDR3 in DNA: TGTGCCAGCAGTGTAGGACAGTCCAGCTATGGCTACACCTTC. It encodes CASSVGQSSYGYTF.

The chain carries TRBV27 and TRBJ2-2, with TRBD1 as a possible D gene (6 bases). V lost 4 bases and J 7 bases, leaving 22 bases between the germline ends. CDR3 length: 17 amino acids. Germline CDR1 reads MNHEY; CDR2 reads SMNVEV (reference sequence). The CDR3 DNA sequence: TGTGCCAGCAGTTCATTCTCGTCCGGGACAATTCACGGGGAGCTGTTTTTT. Protein product: CASSSFSSGTIHGELFF.

The gene calls are TRBV6-1 and TRBJ2-2; 9 bases map to TRBD1. The CDR3 runs to 16 residues. V lost 4 bases, J lost 3 bases, and 6 bases stayed unmatched. The germline CDR1 and CDR2 sequences are MNHNS and SASEGT. The CDR3, as DNA: TGTGCCAGCAGTGTACCGGGACAGGGTTACACCGGGGAGCTGTTTTTT. As protein: CASSVPGQGYTGELFF.

This clone was seen once. The chain couples TRBV2 to TRBJ2-1; 13 bases are a match to TRBD2. Germline V CDR1 and CDR2: SNHLY, FYNNEI. This CDR3 comprises 14 residues. The V and J ends lost 6 bases and 9 bases, in that order; junction bases with no gene match: 5. This CDR3 is CASRGLAGVFEQFF. The CDR3 DNA is TGTGCCAGCAGAGGACTAGCGGGAGTCTTTGAGCAGTTCTTC.

This clone came up a few times. The V call is TRBV7-3, the J call TRBJ2-1; 8 positions agree with TRBD1. Germline trimming cut 4 bases from V and 6 bases from J; bases unmatched to any gene: 2. Germline lookup yields CDR1 SGHTA and CDR2 FQGTGA. There are 13 residues in the CDR3. The CDR3 region is CASSSTGGNEQFF. CDR3 DNA: TGTGCCAGCAGCTCCACAGGGGGCAATGAGCAGTTCTTC. The variable domain in full, with the rest retrieved from reference TRBV7-3 and TRBJ2-1, is GAGVSQTPSNKVTEKGKYVELRCDPISGHTALYWYRQSLGQGPEFLIYFQGTGAADDSGLPNDRFFAVRPEGSVSTLKIQRTERGDSAVYLCASSSTGGNEQFFGPGTRLTVL.

The rearrangement joins TRBV9 to TRBJ2-2; weak D call: TRBD1 (6 bases). Germline V gene sequence: CDR1 SGDLS, CDR2 YYNGEE. The V gene lost 3 bases and the J gene lost 10 bases, with 19 bases spanning the gap. The CDR3 covers 15 residues. For the CDR3, the DNA is TGTGCCAGCAGCGGAATCGGGACACCCCGGGAGGAGCTGTTTTTT. Translating it yields CASSGIGTPREELFF.

This clone occurred once. The chain employs TRBV2 and TRBJ2-1; TRBD2 is a possible D gene (5 bases). The germline gives CDR1 SNHLY, CDR2 FYNNEI. This CDR3 is 15 amino acids long. Trimming pared 10 bases from V and 0 bases from J, leaving 16 bases between. CDR3 sequence (DNA): TGTGCCACCAAGATATCGGGGAGCTCCTACAATGAGCAGTTCTTC. This encodes CATKISGSSYNEQFF.

This chain links TRBV7-8 with TRBJ1-2, with 9 positions matching TRBD1. Looked up from germline, CDR1 is SGHVS and CDR2 is FQNEAQ. V lost 1 base and J lost 8; bases outside the gene matches: 8. This CDR3 spans 15 amino acids. DNA for the CDR3: TGTGCCAGCAGCTTAGTGAGGGGGACAGGGTTCGGCTACACCTTC. Its translation: CASSLVRGTGFGYTF.

The chain combines TRBV7-8 with TRBJ1-2; D unclear. The CDR3 contains 15 residues. The V end lost 3 bases, the J end lost 0 bases, and 11 bases lay between the germline ends. Per the germline V gene, CDR1 is SGHVS and CDR2 is FQNEAQ. The CDR3: CASSFPGKTNYGYTF. The CDR3 bases are TGTGCCAGCAGCTTCCCCGGGAAGACTAACTATGGCTACACCTTC.

The chain employs TRBV7-9 and TRBJ2-3; no clear D. Germline loops: CDR1 SEHNR, CDR2 FQNEAQ (reference sequence). Trimming stripped 3 bases from V and 0 bases from J, with 4 bases between. The CDR3 covers 13 residues. CDR3 region: CASSFASTDTQYF. The CDR3 nucleotides are TGTGCCAGCAGCTTTGCGAGCACAGATACGCAGTATTTT.

V is TRBV11-2 and J is TRBJ2-3; D might be TRBD1 (6 bases). The germline V gene encodes CDR1 SGHAT and CDR2 FQNNGV. This CDR3 has 15 residues. Trimming took off 0 bases at V and 2 bases at J, with 9 bases between the two ends. The CDR3 reads CASSLEGQPTDTQYF. DNA of the CDR3: TGTGCCAGCAGCTTAGAGGGACAACCCACAGATACGCAGTATTTT.